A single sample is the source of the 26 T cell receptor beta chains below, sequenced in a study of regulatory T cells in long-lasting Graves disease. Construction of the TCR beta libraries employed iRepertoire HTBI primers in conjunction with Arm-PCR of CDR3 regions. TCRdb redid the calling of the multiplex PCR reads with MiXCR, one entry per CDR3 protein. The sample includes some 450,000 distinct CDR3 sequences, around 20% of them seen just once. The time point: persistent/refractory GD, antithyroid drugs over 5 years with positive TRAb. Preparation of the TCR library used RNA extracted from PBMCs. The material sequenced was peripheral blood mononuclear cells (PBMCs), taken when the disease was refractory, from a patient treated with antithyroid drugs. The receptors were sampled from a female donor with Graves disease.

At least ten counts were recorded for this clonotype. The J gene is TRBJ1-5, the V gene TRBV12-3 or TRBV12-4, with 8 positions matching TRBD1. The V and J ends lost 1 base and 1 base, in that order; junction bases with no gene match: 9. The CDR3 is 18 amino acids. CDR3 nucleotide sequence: TGTGCCAGCAGTTTAGTGCTGGGGCAGGGGGCGAGCAATCAGCCCCAGCATTTT. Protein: CASSLVLGQGASNQPQHF.

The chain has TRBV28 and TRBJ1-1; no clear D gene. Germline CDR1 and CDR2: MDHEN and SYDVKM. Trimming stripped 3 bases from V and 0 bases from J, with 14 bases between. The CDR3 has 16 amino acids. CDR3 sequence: CASSFPRGRVNTEAFF. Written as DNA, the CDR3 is TGTGCCAGCAGTTTCCCCCGAGGACGGGTGAACACTGAAGCTTTCTTT.

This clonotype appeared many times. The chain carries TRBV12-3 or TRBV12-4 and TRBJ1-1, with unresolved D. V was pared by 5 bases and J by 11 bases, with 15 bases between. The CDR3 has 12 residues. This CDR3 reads CASSPSEPGAFF. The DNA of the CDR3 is TGTGCCAGCAGTCCCTCGGAGCCCGGGGCTTTCTTT.

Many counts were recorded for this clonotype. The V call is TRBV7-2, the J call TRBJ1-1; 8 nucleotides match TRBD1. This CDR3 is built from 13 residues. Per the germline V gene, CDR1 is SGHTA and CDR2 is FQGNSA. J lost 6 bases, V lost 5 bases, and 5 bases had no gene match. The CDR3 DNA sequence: TGTGCCAGCAGCCGTACAGGGGGTGCTGAAGCTTTCTTT. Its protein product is CASSRTGGAEAFF.

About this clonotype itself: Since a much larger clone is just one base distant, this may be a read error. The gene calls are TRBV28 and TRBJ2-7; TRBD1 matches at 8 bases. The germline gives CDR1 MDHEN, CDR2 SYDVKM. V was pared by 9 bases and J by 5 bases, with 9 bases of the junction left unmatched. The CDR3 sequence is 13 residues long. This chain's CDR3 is CASNRGLVDEQYF. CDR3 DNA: TGTGCCAGTAACAGGGGGTTAGTCGACGAGCAGTACTTC.

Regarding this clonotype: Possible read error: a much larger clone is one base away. The CDR3 loop reads CASSSIPGGGQSEAFF. The CDR3 nucleotides read TGTGCCAGCAGTTCCATACCTGGGGGGGGGCAGAGTGAAGCTTTCTTT. The chain links TRBV6-5 to TRBJ1-1; TRBD1 is a possible D gene (6 bases). The CDR3 contains 16 residues. The germline gives CDR1 MNHEY, CDR2 SVGAGI. Trimming removed 4 bases from V and 7 bases from J, with 22 bases in between.

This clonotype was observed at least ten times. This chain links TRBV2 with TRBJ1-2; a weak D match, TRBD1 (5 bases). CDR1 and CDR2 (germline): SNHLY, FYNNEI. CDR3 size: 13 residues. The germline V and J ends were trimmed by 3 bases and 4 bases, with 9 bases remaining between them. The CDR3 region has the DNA TGTGCCAGCAGTGATCAGGGAGCCTATGGCTACACCTTC. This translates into CASSDQGAYGYTF.

CDR3 nucleotides: TGTGCCAGCAAAATTGGAGTAAGACGAAGCTCCTACGAGCAGTACTTC. Protein product: CASKIGVRRSSYEQYF. This rearrangement joins TRBV28 to TRBJ2-7; no clear D. Germline V CDR1 and CDR2: MDHEN, SYDVKM. Trimming stripped 7 bases from V and 0 bases from J, with 19 bases between. The CDR3 consists of 16 residues.

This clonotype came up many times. CDR3 DNA sequence: TGTGCCAGCAGGGGCCTGCCCCACGAGCAGTACTTC. Its protein is CASRGLPHEQYF. The V gene is TRBV2, the J gene TRBJ2-7, with D hard to call. Germline lookup yields CDR1 SNHLY and CDR2 FYNNEI. The germline V and J ends were trimmed by 6 bases and 5 bases, with 11 bases remaining between them. The CDR3 sequence is 12 residues long.

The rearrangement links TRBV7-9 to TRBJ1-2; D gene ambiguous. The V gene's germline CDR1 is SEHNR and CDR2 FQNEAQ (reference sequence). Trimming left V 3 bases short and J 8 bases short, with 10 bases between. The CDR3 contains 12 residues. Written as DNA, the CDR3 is TGTGCCAGCAGCTTGCCTTTGGGGGGCTACACCTTC. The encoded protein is CASSLPLGGYTF.

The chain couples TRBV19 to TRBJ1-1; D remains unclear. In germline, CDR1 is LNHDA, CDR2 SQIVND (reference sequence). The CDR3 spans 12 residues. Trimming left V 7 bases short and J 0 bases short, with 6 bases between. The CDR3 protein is CASKAVNTEAFF. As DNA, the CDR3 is TGTGCCAGTAAAGCGGTGAACACTGAAGCTTTCTTT.

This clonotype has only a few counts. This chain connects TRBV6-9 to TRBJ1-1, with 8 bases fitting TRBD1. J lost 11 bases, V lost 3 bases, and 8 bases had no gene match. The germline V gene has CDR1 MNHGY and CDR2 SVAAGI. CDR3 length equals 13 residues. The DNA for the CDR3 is TGTGCCAGCAGTTACTCCAGGGGGCAGGAGGCTTTCTTT. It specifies CASSYSRGQEAFF.

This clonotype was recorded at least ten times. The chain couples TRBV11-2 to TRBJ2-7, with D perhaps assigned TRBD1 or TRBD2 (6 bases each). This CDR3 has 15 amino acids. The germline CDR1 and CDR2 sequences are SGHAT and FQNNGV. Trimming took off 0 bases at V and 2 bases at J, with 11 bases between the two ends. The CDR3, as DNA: TGTGCCAGCAGCTTAGACAGGGGACTTACCTACGAGCAGTACTTC. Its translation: CASSLDRGLTYEQYF.

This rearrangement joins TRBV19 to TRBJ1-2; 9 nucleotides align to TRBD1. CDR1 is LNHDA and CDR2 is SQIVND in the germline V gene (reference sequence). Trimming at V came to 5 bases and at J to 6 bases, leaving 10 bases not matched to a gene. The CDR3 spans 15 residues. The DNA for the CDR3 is TGTGCCAGTAGTCCCTTAAGCCGGGACAGGGATGGCTACACCTTC. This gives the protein CASSPLSRDRDGYTF.

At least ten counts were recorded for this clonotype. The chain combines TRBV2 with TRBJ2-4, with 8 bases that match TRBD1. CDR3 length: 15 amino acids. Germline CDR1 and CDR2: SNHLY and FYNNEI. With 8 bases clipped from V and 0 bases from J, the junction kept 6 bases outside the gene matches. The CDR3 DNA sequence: TGTGCCAGCCAGGGGGCTAACCTAGCCAAAAACATTCAGTACTTC. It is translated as CASQGANLAKNIQYF.

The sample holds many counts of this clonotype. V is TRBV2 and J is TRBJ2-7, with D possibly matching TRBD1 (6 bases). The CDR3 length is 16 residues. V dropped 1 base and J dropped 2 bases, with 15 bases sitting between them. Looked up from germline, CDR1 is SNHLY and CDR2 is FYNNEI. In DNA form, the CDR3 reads TGTGCCAGCAGTGAAGAAGTCGGACAGCACACCTACGAGCAGTACTTC. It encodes CASSEEVGQHTYEQYF.

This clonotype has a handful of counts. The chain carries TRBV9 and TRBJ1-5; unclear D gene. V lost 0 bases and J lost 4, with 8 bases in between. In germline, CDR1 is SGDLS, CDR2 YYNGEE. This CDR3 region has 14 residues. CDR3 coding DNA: TGTGCCAGCAGCGTAGGGGATCGGAATCAGCCCCAGCATTTT. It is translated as CASSVGDRNQPQHF.

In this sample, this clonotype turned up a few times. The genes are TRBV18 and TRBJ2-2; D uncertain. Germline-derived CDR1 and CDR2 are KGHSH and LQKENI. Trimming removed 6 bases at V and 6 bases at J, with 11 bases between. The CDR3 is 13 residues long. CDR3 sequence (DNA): TGTGCCAGCTCTTCTCAATCGGCCGGGGAGCTGTTTTTT. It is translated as CASSSQSAGELFF.

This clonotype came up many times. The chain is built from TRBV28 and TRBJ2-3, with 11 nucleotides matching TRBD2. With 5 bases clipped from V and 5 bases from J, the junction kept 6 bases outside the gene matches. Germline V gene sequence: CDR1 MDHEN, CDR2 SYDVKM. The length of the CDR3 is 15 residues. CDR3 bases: TGTGCCAGCAGTCTAATAGCGGGAGGGGAAGATACGCAGTATTTT. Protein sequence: CASSLIAGGEDTQYF.

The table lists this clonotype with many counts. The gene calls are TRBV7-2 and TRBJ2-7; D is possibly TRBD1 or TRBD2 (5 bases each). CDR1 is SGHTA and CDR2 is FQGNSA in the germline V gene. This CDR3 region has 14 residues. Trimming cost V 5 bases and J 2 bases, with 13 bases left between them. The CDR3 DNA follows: TGTGCCAGCAGCGACCGGGACGGGCCCTACGAGCAGTACTTC. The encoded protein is CASSDRDGPYEQYF.

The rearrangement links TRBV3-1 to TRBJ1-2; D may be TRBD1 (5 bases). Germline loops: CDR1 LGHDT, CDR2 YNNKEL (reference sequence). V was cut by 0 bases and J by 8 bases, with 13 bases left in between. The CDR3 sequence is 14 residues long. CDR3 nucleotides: TGTGCCAGCAGCCAAGATTACTCAGGGTCCGGCTACACCTTC. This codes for CASSQDYSGSGYTF.

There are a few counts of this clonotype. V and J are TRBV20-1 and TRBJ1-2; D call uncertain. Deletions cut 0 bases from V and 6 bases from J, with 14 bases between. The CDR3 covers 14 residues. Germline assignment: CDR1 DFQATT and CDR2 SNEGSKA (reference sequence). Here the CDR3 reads CSARDLVGRDGYTF. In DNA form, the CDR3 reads TGCAGTGCTAGAGATCTAGTGGGGAGGGATGGCTACACCTTC.

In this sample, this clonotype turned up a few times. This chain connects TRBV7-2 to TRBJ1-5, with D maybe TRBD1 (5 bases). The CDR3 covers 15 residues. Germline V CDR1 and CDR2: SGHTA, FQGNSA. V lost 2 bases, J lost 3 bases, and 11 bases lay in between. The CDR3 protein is CASSLFGTLNQPQHF. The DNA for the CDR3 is TGTGCCAGCAGCTTATTCGGGACTCTCAATCAGCCCCAGCATTTT.

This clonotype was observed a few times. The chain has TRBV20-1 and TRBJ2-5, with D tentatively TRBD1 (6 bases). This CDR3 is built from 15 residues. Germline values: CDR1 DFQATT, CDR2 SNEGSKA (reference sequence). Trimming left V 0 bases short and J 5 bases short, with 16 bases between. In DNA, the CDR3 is TGCAGTGCTAGAGATGATGGCAGGGGCCGGGAGACCCAGTACTTC. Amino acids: CSARDDGRGRETQYF.

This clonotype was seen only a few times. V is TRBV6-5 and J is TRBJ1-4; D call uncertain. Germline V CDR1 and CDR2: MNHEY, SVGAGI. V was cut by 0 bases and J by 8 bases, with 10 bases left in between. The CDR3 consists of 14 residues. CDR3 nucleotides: TGTGCCAGCAGTTACTCGATCTTGCCAGAAAAACTGTTTTTT. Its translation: CASSYSILPEKLFF.

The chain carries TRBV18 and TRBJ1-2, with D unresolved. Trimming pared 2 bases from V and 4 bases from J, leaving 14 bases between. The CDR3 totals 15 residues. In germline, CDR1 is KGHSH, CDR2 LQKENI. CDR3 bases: TGTGCCAGCTCACCATCGGCAGGTATTCCCTATGGCTACACCTTC. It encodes CASSPSAGIPYGYTF. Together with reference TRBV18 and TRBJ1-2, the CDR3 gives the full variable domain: NAGVMQNPRHLVRRRGQEARLRCSPMKGHSHVYWYRQLPEEGLKFMVYLQKENIIDESGMPKERFSAEFPKEGPSILRIQQVVRGDSAAYFCASSPSAGIPYGYTFGSGTRLTVV.